The 9 T cell receptor beta chains in this list originate from one sample, sequenced in a study of T-cell reconstitution after alpha-beta-depleted transplantation in children (dated by TCRdb to the mid-2010s). According to the study, the label for this sample's time point signals: day 60 (about 2 months) after transplantation. Interpreted using the paper, the treatment or condition label stands for: allogeneic hematopoietic cell transplantation with graft depleted of TCRalphabeta T cells and CD19 B cells. Libraries came from PCR. The instrument was an Illumina HiSeq 2500. To normalize quantification of the TCRbeta repertoire, the TCR libraries were built with molecular barcoding that relied on unique molecular identifiers. TCRdb reran the public reads through fastp at Q25 and MiXCR, keeping productive beta chains. Each CDR3 protein gets just one entry, which takes the most common genes and DNA from the rows behind it. Within this sample are more than 40,000 distinct CDR3 sequences, with around 8.8% of them counted one time only. Approximately 25% of the sample lies in the top ten.

The material was PBMCs, mostly from graft donor cells, obtained 60 days after TCRalphabeta/CD19-depleted stem cell transplant. These receptors came from a male patient aged 2 to 10 who had a stem cell transplant for chronic granulomatous disease, so the T cells may come from the graft donor.

The table lists this clonotype with many counts. This chain connects TRBV27 to TRBJ1-1, with TRBD1 as a possible D gene (5 bases). The V end was cut by 4 bases, the J end by 3 bases, with 9 bases between. This CDR3 has 13 residues. Germline CDR1 MNHEY, CDR2 SMNVEV (reference sequence). The CDR3 sequence is CASSWAGYTEAFF. CDR3 coding DNA: TGTGCCAGCAGTTGGGCAGGGTACACTGAAGCTTTCTTT.

The sample holds a few counts of this clonotype. Here the CDR3 reads CASSPGPGSGNTIYF. As DNA, the CDR3 is TGTGCCAGCAGCCCGGGACCGGGCTCTGGAAACACCATATATTTT. The chain combines TRBV7-6 with TRBJ1-3; maybe TRBD1 (5 bases). V dropped 5 bases and J dropped 0 bases, with 11 bases sitting between them. The V gene's germline CDR1 is SGHVS and CDR2 FNYEAQ. CDR3 length: 15 residues. The full variable domain, in which reference TRBV7-6 and TRBJ1-3 provide the parts outside the CDR3, is GAGVSQSPRYKVTKRGQDVALRCDPISGHVSLYWYRQALGQGPEFLTYFNYEAQQDKSGLPNDRFSAERPEGSISTLTIQRTEQRDSAMYRCASSPGPGSGNTIYFGEGSWLTVV.

V is TRBV28 and J is TRBJ1-6, with D perhaps TRBD1 (5 bases). Per germline, CDR1 MDHEN and CDR2 SYDVKM. This CDR3 contains 13 residues. The V end lost 4 bases, the J end lost 10 bases, and 11 bases lay between the germline ends. CDR3 protein: CASSSQGRSPLHF. The CDR3 DNA is TGTGCCAGCAGTTCTCAGGGAAGGTCACCCCTCCACTTT.

This clonotype showed up many times. The chain uses TRBV15 and TRBJ2-7; 8 nucleotides align to TRBD1. V was pared by 0 bases and J by 6 bases, with 7 bases of the junction left unmatched. CDR1 is LNHNV, CDR2 YYDKDF, per germline (reference sequence). The CDR3 loop spans 15 amino acids. The CDR3 DNA sequence: TGTGCCACCAGCAGAGAGCGCGGGACAGGCTTCGAGCAGTACTTC. Amino acids: CATSRERGTGFEQYF.

This clonotype was recorded at least ten times. This rearrangement joins TRBV7-2 to TRBJ2-3, with D perhaps TRBD2 (7 bases). The CDR3 has 16 amino acids. The germline V gene has CDR1 SGHTA and CDR2 FQGNSA. V was cut by 6 bases and J by 3 bases, with 19 bases left in between. The CDR3 coding sequence is TGTGCCAGCAGAAAGGGGGGGGGCAGATGGACAGATACGCAGTATTTT. It specifies CASRKGGGRWTDTQYF.

In this sample, this clonotype turned up many times. This chain links TRBV21-1 with TRBJ2-7; the DNA was not used to check the table's D call, TRBD2. TRBV21-1 is a listed pseudogene. CDR3 size: 16 residues. The CDR3 DNA reads TGTGCCAGCAGGTCTAGCGGGAAGGGGTGGCCCTACGAGCAGTACTTC. This encodes CASRSSGKGWPYEQYF.

In its sample, this clonotype was seen a few times. The chain recombines TRBV11-2 with TRBJ1-2; D is unclear. Germline values: CDR1 SGHAT, CDR2 FQNNGV. The length of the CDR3 is 12 residues. Trimming removed 4 bases at V and 3 bases at J, with 6 bases between. CDR3 coding DNA: TGTGCCAGCAGCTCAACCTACTATGGCTACACCTTC. Translation: CASSSTYYGYTF. Filled out from reference TRBV11-2 and TRBJ1-2, the complete variable domain reads EAGVAQSPRYKIIEKRQSVAFWCNPISGHATLYWYQQILGQGPKLLIQFQNNGVVDDSQLPKDRFSAERLKGVDSTLKIQPAKLEDSAVYLCASSSTYYGYTFGSGTRLTVV.

The V and J genes are TRBV20-1 and TRBJ2-7, with 7 bases lining up with TRBD2. CDR1 is DFQATT, CDR2 SNEGSKA, per germline (reference sequence). J was trimmed by 1 base and V by 6 bases; bases with no gene match: 12. This CDR3 contains 15 residues. CDR3 loop: CSAPALAGPSYEQYF. CDR3 nucleotide sequence: TGCAGTGCACCGGCGTTAGCGGGCCCGTCCTACGAGCAGTACTTC.

Many counts were recorded for this clonotype. The CDR3 bases are TGTGCCAGCAGCTTAGTTCCCTACGAGCAGTACTTC. Translation: CASSLVPYEQYF. The V and J genes are TRBV7-9 and TRBJ2-7, with D hard to call. The CDR3 loop spans 12 amino acids. Germline V gene lookup returns CDR1 SEHNR and CDR2 FQNEAQ (reference sequence). V was pared by 1 base and J by 2 bases, with 3 bases between.